This TCR beta chain was recovered during a study of T-cell memory formation after mild COVID-19. Across the study: Most TCR clusters belonged to a single donor. The study's findings and limits: The CD4+ clones that contracted clustered mainly within CM and EM, and the CD8+ clones concentrated in EMRA. The study found balanced CD4/CD8 in clones contracting day 15 to 85 and a CD4+ lean in later expanders.

This clonotype was observed a few times. Its matching antigen is unknown. Via MiXCR, TCRdb re-called the 5' RACE reads, giving one row per CDR3 protein. The sample records 410,000 or so distinct CDR3 sequences, 20% to 30% being singletons. This clonotype was obtained from an adult woman who had mild COVID-19 (a few samples of this study predate the infection). Cell type and time point are not known. The specimen sequenced was PBMCs or a T cell subset sorted from them (not recorded which).

CDR3 nucleotides: TGTGCCAGCGCCTGGGCGGGGACAGGGGGCGGGAAGACCCAGTACTTC. Translation gives CASAWAGTGGGKTQYF. The chain joins TRBV12-3 or TRBV12-4 to TRBJ2-5; 12 bases map to TRBD1. J lost 6 bases, V lost 8 bases, and 13 bases had no gene match. The CDR3 runs 16 residues.